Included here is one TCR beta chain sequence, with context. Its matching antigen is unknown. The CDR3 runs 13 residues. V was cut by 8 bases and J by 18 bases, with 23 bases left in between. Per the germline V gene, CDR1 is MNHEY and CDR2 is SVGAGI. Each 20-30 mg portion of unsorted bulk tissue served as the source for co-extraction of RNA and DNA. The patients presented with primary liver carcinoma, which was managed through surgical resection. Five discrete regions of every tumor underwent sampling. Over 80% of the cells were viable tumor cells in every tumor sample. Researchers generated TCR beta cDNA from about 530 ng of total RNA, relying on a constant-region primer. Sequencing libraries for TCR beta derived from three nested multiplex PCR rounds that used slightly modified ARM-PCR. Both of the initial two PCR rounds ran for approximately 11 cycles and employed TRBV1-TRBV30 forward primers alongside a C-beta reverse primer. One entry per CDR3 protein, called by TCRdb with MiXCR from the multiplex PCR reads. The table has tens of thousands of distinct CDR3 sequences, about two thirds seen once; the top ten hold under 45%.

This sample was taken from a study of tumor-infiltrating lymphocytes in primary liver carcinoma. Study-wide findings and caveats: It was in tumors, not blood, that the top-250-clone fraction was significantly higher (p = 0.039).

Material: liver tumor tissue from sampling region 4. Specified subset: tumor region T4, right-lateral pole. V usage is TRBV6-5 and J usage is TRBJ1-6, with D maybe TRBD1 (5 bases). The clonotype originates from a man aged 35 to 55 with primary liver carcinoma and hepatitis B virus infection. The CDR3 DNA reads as TGTGCCAGCGTCGGATCCGGGGGGAGCCGACCCCACTTT. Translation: CASVGSGGSRPHF.